This T cell receptor (beta chain) was observed in a study of CD4 T cells in relation to SARS-CoV-2 and coronaviruses. Across the whole study: The restricting HLA molecule for shared crossreactive spike epitopes was mapped. Study-level results: Samples before the pandemic and after infection were not matched within any donor.

The CDR3 covers 14 residues. Germline loops: CDR1 MNHEY, CDR2 SMNVEV (reference sequence). Trimming pared 5 bases from V and 2 bases from J, leaving 10 bases between. Points on this clone: The antigen is unknown.

Some clones are missing from TCRdb's copy, which holds only in-frame ones; the method was immunoSEQ multiplex PCR. The sample records just over 35,000 clones, approximately 80% being singletons. For approximately eleven days, 85,000 to 100,000 sorted CD4+ cells grew with T cell-depleted PBMCs and CEF. What was sequenced was memory CD4+ T cells from PBMCs, cultured in vitro. This TCR was sampled from an adult with COVID-19. V is TRBV27 and J is TRBJ1-5, with D possibly matching TRBD1 (5 bases). The CDR3: CASSVQGGNQPQHF. As DNA, the CDR3 is TGTGCCAGCAGTGTGCAGGGAGGCAATCAGCCCCAGCATTTT.